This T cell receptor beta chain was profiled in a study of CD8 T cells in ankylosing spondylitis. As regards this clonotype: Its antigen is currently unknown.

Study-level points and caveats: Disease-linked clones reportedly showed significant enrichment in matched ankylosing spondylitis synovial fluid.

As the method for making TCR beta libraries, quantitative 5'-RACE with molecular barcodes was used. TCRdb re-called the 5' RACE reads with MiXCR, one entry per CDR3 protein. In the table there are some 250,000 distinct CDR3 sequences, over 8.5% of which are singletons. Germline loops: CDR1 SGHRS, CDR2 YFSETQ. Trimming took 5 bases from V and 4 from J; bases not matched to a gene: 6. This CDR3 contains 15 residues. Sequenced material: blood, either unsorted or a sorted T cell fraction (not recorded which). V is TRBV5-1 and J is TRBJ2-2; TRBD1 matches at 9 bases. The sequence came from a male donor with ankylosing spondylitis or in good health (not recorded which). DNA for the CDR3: TGCGCCAGCAGAGCCGGGACAGGGTTCACCGGGGAGCTGTTTTTT. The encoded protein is CASRAGTGFTGELFF.